The 14 T cell receptor beta chains given below trace back to one sample, sequenced in a study of T cell responses to AZD1222 COVID-19 vaccine. The repertoire was sequenced with immunoSEQ multiplex PCR; TCRdb's copy has only in-frame clones and lacks some. The table shows approximately 100,000 clones, with 85% to 90% occurring only once. This material consisted of peripheral blood, taken on day 0 of AZD1222 vaccination. Every receptor here comes from an adult in good health.

In its sample, this clone was seen once. The chain combines TRBV10-1 with TRBJ1-2; D call uncertain. This CDR3 spans 14 amino acids. Trimming removed 5 bases from V and 4 bases from J, with 14 bases in between. Germline assignment: CDR1 WNHNN and CDR2 SYGVQD (reference sequence). In DNA form, the CDR3 reads TGCGCCAGCAGTCCCGGTGGGGTCCGCTATGGCTACACCTTC. It specifies CASSPGGVRYGYTF.

The rearrangement links TRBV5-1 to TRBJ2-2; D gene unclear. The germline V and J ends were trimmed by 4 bases and 3 bases, with 10 bases remaining between them. The CDR3 loop spans 14 amino acids. Germline assignment: CDR1 SGHRS and CDR2 YFSETQ. CDR3 DNA sequence: TGCGCCAGCAGCGCCTATCTAGACACCGGGGAGCTGTTTTTT. Amino acids: CASSAYLDTGELFF.

The rearrangement uses TRBV5-4 and TRBJ1-1; D gene unclear. CDR1 and CDR2 (germline): SGHNT, YYREEE (reference sequence). The CDR3 contains 16 residues. Trimming pared 1 base from V and 8 bases from J, leaving 21 bases between. The CDR3 protein is CASSLKGHGRMEEAFF. DNA for the CDR3: TGTGCCAGCAGCTTGAAGGGTCACGGAAGGATGGAAGAAGCTTTCTTT.

The chain combines TRBV7-9 with TRBJ1-2; tentative D call: TRBD1 (6 bases). Deletions cut 5 bases from V and 6 bases from J, with 19 bases between. The CDR3 spans 15 residues. In germline, CDR1 is SEHNR, CDR2 FQNEAQ (reference sequence). The CDR3, as DNA: TGTGCCAGCAGCCCCAGGGACATTCCCGGCGATGGCTACACCTTC. Translating it yields CASSPRDIPGDGYTF.

This clone has only one observation. The J gene is TRBJ2-1, the V gene TRBV7-3; 9 positions match TRBD2. The CDR3 length is 13 residues. The germline CDR1 and CDR2 sequences are SGHTA and FQGTGA. V was clipped by 1 base and J by 9 bases; unmatched bases: 1. CDR3 in amino acids: CASSLRREGEQFF. The CDR3 DNA is TGTGCCAGCAGCTTAAGGCGGGAGGGTGAGCAGTTCTTC.

V usage is TRBV6-5 and J usage is TRBJ2-3; D may be TRBD2 (5 bases). The CDR3 contains 16 residues. V lost 4 bases and J lost 0, with 14 bases in between. Germline lookup yields CDR1 MNHEY and CDR2 SVGAGI. Here the CDR3 reads CASSSGTRTSTDTQYF. CDR3 sequence (DNA): TGTGCCAGCAGTTCGGGAACCAGAACAAGCACAGATACGCAGTATTTT.

J is TRBJ2-2 and V is TRBV7-8, with 9 bases aligning to TRBD2. Trimming at V came to 1 base and at J to 4 bases, leaving 10 bases not matched to a gene. The CDR3 has 18 residues. The germline gives CDR1 SGHVS, CDR2 FQNEAQ. CDR3 loop: CASSLGIRGTSTTGELFF. The DNA for the CDR3 is TGTGCCAGCAGCTTAGGTATTCGGGGGACTAGCACCACCGGGGAGCTGTTTTTT.

V gene TRBV7-8 combines with J gene TRBJ2-1, with 9 bases that match TRBD2. This CDR3 has 18 amino acids. Per germline, CDR1 SGHVS and CDR2 FQNEAQ. J gave up 2 bases and V 1 base, and 9 bases lay outside the gene matches. In nucleotides, the CDR3 is TGTGCCAGCAGCTTAGAAGGCGGGAGGGCCGTCACCTACAATGAGCAGTTCTTC. It yields the protein CASSLEGGRAVTYNEQFF.

The chain carries TRBV18 and TRBJ2-7, with D possibly matching TRBD1 (6 bases). CDR3 length: 14 residues. Germline V gene lookup returns CDR1 KGHSH and CDR2 LQKENI. V shed 3 bases and J shed 1 base, with 10 bases lying between them. CDR3 DNA sequence: TGTGCCAGCTCACCTGGACAGATATCCTACGAGCAGTACTTC. It is translated as CASSPGQISYEQYF.

V and J are TRBV28 and TRBJ2-3; TRBD2 might be the D (6 bases). V lost 7 bases and J 4 bases, leaving 18 bases between the germline ends. CDR3 length: 15 residues. From germline, CDR1 is MDHEN and CDR2 SYDVKM. CDR3 loop: CASIPGPQRADTQYF. In DNA form, the CDR3 reads TGTGCCAGCATCCCCGGTCCCCAGCGGGCAGATACGCAGTATTTT.

This clone was recorded a few times. The genes are TRBV27 and TRBJ1-5; 9 bases map to TRBD1. The germline CDR1 and CDR2 sequences are MNHEY and SMNVEV (reference sequence). Trimming at V came to 0 bases and at J to 7 bases, leaving 7 bases not matched to a gene. The CDR3 loop spans 16 amino acids. The CDR3 sequence: CASSLSTGGEGQPQHF. For the CDR3, the DNA is TGTGCCAGCAGTTTATCAACAGGGGGCGAGGGACAGCCCCAGCATTTT.

The chain has TRBV2 and TRBJ1-2, with D hard to call. The CDR3 consists of 13 residues. Looked up from germline, CDR1 is SNHLY and CDR2 is FYNNEI. Trimming shortened V by 2 bases and J by 5 bases, and 9 bases separated the two germline ends. Here the CDR3 reads CASSESGRYGYTF. CDR3 nucleotides: TGTGCCAGCAGTGAATCGGGGAGGTATGGCTACACCTTC.

V gene TRBV5-5 combines with J gene TRBJ2-5, with no clear D. V was pared by 0 bases and J by 2 bases, with 11 bases between. The CDR3 contains 15 residues. Germline V gives CDR1 SGHKS, CDR2 YYEKEE (reference sequence). DNA of the CDR3: TGTGCCAGCAGCTTGGGCACGCAACCTCAAGAGACCCAGTACTTC. Translating it yields CASSLGTQPQETQYF.

The chain uses TRBV6-5 and TRBJ1-2; D is perhaps TRBD1 (5 bases). With 8 bases removed from V and 2 bases from J, the gap between germline ends came to 18 bases. The CDR3 has 15 amino acids. The germline V gene encodes CDR1 MNHEY and CDR2 SVGAGI. CDR3 nucleotides: TGTGCCAGCGGAGACCACAAGGGGTACAACTATGGCTACACCTTC. Translation: CASGDHKGYNYGYTF.